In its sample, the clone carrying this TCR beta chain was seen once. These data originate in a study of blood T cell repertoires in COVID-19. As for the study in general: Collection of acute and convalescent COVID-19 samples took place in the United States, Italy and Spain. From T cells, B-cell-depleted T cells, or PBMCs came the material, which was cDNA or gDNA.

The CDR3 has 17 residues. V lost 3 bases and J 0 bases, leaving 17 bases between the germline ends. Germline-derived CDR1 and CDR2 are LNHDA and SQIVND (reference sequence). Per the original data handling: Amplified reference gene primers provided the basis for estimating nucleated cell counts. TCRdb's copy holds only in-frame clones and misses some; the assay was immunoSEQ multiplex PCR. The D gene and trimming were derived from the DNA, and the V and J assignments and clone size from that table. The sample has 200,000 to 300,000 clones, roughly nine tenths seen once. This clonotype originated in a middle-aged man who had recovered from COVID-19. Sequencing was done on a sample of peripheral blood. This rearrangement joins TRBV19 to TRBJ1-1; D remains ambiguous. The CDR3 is CASSIGTGANMNTEAFF. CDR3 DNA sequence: TGTGCCAGTAGTATCGGCACGGGAGCTAACATGAACACTGAAGCTTTCTTT.